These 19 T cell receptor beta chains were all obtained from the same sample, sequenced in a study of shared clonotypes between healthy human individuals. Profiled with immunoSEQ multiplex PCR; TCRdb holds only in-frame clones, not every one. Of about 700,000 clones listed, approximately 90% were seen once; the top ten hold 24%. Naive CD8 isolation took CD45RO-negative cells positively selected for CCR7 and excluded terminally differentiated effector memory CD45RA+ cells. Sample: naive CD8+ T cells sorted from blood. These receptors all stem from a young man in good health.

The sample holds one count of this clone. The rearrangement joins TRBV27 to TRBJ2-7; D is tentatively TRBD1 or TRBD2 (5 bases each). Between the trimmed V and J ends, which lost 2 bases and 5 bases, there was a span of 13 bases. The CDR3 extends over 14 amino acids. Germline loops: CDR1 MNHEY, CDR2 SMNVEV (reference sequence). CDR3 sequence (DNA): TGTGCCAGCAGTTTAGACGAGGGGAGCGACGAGCAGTACTTC. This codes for CASSLDEGSDEQYF.

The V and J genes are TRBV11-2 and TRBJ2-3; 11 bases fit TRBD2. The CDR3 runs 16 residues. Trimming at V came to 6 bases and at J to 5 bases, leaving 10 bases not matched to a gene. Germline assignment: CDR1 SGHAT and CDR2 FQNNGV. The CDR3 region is CASRTIAGGPRDTQYF. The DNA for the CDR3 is TGTGCCAGCAGAACTATAGCGGGAGGGCCTAGAGATACGCAGTATTTT.

CDR3 DNA sequence: TGTGCCAGCAGCTCCACCCCGATGGGACTAGCGGCAACCTACGAGCAGTACTTC. Protein sequence: CASSSTPMGLAATYEQYF. V usage is TRBV11-2 and J usage is TRBJ2-7, with 11 positions matching TRBD2. Germline V gene sequence: CDR1 SGHAT, CDR2 FQNNGV. J gave up 2 bases and V 4 bases, and 13 bases lay outside the gene matches. This CDR3 has 18 amino acids.

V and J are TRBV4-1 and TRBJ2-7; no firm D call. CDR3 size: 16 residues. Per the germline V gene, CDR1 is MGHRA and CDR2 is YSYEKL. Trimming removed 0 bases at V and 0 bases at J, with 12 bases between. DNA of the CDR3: TGCGCCAGCAGCCAAGAACCTAACTGGAGCTCCTACGAGCAGTACTTC. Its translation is CASSQEPNWSSYEQYF.

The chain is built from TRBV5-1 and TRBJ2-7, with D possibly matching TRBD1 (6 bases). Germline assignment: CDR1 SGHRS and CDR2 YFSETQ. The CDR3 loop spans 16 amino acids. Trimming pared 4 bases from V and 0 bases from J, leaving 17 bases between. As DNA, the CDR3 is TGCGCCAGCAGCGCCGGTGAGGGACATGTCTCCTACGAGCAGTACTTC. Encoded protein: CASSAGEGHVSYEQYF.

This CDR3 is CASSFDPGGYTF. CDR3 sequence (DNA): TGTGCCAGCAGCTTTGACCCGGGAGGCTACACCTTC. The rearrangement uses TRBV7-8 and TRBJ1-2; the D is unclear. The CDR3 contains 12 residues. Germline V CDR1 and CDR2: SGHVS, FQNEAQ. V gave up 3 bases and J gave up 8 bases, with 10 bases separating them.

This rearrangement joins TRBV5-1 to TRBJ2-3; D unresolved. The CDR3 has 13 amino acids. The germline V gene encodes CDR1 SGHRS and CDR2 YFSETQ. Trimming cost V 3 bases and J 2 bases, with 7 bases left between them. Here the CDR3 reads CASSSGFTDTQYF. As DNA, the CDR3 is TGCGCCAGCAGCTCGGGCTTCACAGATACGCAGTATTTT.

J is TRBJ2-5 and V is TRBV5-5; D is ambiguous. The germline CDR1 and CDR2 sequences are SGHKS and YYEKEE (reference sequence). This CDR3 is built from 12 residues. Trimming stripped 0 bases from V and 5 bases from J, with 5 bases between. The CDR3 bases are TGTGCCAGCAGCTTGGAAGGCGAGACCCAGTACTTC. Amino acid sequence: CASSLEGETQYF. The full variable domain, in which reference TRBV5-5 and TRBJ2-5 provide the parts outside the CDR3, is DAGVTQSPTHLIKTRGQQVTLRCSPISGHKSVSWYQQVLGQGPQFIFQYYEKEERGRGNFPDRFSARQFPNYSSELNVNALLLGDSALYLCASSLEGETQYFGPGTRLLVL.

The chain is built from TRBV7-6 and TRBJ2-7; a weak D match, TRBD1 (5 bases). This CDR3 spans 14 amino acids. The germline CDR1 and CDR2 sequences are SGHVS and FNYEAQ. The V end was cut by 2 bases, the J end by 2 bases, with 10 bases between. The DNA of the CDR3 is TGTGCCAGCAGCTTATTTGCAGGGACCTACGAGCAGTACTTC. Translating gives CASSLFAGTYEQYF.

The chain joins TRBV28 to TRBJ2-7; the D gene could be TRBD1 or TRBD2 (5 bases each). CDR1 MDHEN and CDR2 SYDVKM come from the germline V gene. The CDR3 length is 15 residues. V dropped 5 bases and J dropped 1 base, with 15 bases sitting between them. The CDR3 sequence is CASSQTGTASYEQYF. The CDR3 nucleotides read TGTGCCAGCAGTCAGACCGGGACGGCATCCTACGAGCAGTACTTC.

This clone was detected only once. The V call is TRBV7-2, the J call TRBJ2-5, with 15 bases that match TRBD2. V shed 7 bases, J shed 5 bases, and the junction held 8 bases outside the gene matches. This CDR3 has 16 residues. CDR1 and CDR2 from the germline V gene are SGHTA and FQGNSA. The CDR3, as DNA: TGTGCCAGCACCCCGGGACTAGCGGGAGGTCTTGAGACCCAGTACTTC. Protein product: CASTPGLAGGLETQYF.

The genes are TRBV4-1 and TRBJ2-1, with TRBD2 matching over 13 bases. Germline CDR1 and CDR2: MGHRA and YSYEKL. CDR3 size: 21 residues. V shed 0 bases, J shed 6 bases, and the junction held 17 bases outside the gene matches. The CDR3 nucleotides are TGCGCCAGCAGCCAAGATTACGGACTAGCGGGAGAAGTTGTGCGGCTCAATGAGCAGTTCTTC. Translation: CASSQDYGLAGEVVRLNEQFF.

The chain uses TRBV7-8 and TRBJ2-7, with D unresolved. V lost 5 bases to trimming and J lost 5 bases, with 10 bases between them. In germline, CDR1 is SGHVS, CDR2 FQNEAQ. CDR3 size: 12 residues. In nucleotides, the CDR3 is TGTGCCAGCAGCCTAGATAGGGACGAGCAGTACTTC. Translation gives CASSLDRDEQYF. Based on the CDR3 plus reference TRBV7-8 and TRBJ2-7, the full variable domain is GAGVSQSPRYKVAKRGQDVALRCDPISGHVSLFWYQQALGQGPEFLTYFQNEAQLDKSGLPSDRFFAERPEGSVSTLKIQRTQQEDSAVYLCASSLDRDEQYFGPGTRLTVT.

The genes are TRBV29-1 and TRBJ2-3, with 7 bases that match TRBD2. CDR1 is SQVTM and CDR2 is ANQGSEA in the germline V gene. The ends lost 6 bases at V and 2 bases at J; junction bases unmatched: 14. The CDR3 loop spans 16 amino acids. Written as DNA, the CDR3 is TGCAGCGTCGGAGAAACGGGAGGCTGGGTCACAGATACGCAGTATTTT. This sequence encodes CSVGETGGWVTDTQYF.

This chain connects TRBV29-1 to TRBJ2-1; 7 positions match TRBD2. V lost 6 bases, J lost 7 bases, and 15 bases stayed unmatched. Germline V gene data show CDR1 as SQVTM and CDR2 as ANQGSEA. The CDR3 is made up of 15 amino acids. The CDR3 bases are TGCAGCGTCGAGACGGTAGCGGGTGGTGTAAATGAGCAGTTCTTC. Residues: CSVETVAGGVNEQFF.

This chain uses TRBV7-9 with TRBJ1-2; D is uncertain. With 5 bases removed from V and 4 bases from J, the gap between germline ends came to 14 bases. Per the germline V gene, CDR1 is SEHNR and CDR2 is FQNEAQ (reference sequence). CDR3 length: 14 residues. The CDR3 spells CASSPMMGAYGYTF. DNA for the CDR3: TGTGCCAGCAGCCCCATGATGGGTGCCTATGGCTACACCTTC.

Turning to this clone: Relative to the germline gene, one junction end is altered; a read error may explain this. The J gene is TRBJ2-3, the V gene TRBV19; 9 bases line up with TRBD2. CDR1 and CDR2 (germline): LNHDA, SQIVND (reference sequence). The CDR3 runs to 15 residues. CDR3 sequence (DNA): TGTGCCAGTAGTCTAGATAGCGGGAGCGAAGATACGCAGTATTTT. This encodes CASSLDSGSEDTQYF.

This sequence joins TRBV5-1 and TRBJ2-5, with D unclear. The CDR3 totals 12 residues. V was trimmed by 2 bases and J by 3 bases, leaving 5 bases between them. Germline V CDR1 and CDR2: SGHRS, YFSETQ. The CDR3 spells CASSFLEETQYF. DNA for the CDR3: TGCGCCAGCAGCTTCTTAGAAGAGACCCAGTACTTC.

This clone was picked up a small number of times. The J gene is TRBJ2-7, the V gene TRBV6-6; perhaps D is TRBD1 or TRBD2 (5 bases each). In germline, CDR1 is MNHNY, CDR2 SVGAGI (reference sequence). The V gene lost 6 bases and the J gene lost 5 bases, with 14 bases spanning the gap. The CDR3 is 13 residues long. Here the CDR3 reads CASSGQGVDEQYF. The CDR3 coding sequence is TGTGCCAGCAGCGGGCAGGGAGTAGACGAGCAGTACTTC.